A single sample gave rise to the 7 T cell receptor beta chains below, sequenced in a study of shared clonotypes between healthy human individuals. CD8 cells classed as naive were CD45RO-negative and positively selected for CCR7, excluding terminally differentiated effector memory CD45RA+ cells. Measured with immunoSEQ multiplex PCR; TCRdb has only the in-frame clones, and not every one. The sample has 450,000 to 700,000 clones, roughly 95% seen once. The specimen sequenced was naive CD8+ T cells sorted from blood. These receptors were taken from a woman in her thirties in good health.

CDR3 region: CASSPRAVFYEQYF. CDR3 in DNA: TGTGCCAGCAGTCCCCGAGCAGTGTTCTACGAGCAGTACTTC. The J gene is TRBJ2-7, the V gene TRBV27; D is unresolved. The CDR3 length is 14 residues. V dropped 5 bases and J dropped 3 bases, with 14 bases sitting between them. Germline V lookup: CDR1 MNHEY, CDR2 SMNVEV (reference sequence).

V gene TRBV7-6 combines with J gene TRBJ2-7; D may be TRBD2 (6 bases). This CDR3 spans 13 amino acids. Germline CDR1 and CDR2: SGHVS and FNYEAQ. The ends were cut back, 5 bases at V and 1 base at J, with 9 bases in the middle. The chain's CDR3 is CASSTGSSYEQYF. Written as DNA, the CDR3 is TGTGCCAGCAGCACCGGGAGTTCCTACGAGCAGTACTTC. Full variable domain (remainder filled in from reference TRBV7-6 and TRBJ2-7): GAGVSQSPRYKVTKRGQDVALRCDPISGHVSLYWYRQALGQGPEFLTYFNYEAQQDKSGLPNDRFSAERPEGSISTLTIQRTEQRDSAMYRCASSTGSSYEQYFGPGTRLTVT.

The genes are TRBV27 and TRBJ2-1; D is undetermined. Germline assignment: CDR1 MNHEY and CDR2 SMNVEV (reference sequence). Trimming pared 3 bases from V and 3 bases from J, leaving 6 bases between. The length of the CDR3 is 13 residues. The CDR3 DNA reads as TGTGCCAGCAGTTTCGGTGACTACAATGAGCAGTTCTTC. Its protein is CASSFGDYNEQFF.

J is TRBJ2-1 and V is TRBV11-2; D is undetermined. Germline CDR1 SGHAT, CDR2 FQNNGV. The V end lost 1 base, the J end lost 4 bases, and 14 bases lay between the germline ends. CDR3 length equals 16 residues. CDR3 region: CASSLAAAPTYNEQFF. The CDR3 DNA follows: TGTGCCAGCAGCTTAGCGGCAGCCCCGACTTACAATGAGCAGTTCTTC.

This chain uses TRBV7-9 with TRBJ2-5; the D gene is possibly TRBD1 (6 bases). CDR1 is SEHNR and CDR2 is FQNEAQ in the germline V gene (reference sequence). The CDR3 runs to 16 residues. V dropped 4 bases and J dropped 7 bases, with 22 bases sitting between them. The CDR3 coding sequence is TGTGCCAGCAGCTCCTGGGACATCTCTGGGCATTCGACCCAGTACTTC. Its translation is CASSSWDISGHSTQYF.

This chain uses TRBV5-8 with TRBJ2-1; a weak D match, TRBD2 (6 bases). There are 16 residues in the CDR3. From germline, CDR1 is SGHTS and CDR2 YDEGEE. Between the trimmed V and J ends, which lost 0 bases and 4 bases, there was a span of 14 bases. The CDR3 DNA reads TGTGCCAGCAGCTTGGAGTCGCGGGAACCTTACAATGAGCAGTTCTTC. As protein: CASSLESREPYNEQFF.

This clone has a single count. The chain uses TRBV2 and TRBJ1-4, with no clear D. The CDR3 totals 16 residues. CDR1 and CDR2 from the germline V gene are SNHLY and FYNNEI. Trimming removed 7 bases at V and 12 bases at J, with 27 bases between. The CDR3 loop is CASNEGSGLYNEELFF. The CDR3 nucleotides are TGTGCCAGCAACGAGGGATCCGGGCTGTATAATGAGGAACTGTTTTTT.